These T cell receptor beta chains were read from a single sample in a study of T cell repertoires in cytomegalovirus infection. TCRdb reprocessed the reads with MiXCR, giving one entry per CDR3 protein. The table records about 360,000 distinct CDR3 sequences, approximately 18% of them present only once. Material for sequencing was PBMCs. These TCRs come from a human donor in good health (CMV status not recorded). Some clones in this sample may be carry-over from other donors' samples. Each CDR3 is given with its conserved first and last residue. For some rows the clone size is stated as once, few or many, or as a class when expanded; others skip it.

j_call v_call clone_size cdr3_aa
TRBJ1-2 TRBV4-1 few CASSQAWTRDSGYTF
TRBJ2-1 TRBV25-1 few CASSPANEQFF
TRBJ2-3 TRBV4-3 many CASSQDYEGGTDTQYF
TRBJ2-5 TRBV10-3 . CAISDLGDRGASVETQYF
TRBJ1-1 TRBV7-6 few CASSPGPHQAFF
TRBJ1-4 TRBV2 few CASSGGRVYEKLFF
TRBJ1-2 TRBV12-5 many CASGFDPLKTSAEKVDGYTF
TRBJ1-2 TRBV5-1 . CASSLGVDRRPYGYTF
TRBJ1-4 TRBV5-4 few CASSFWGASEKLFF
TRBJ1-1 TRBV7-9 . CASSGNLGEAFF
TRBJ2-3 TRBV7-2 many CASSHVRGGRINTDTQYF
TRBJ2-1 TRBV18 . CASSPRIAGSNEQFF
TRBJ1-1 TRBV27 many CASSLYKDPTEAFF